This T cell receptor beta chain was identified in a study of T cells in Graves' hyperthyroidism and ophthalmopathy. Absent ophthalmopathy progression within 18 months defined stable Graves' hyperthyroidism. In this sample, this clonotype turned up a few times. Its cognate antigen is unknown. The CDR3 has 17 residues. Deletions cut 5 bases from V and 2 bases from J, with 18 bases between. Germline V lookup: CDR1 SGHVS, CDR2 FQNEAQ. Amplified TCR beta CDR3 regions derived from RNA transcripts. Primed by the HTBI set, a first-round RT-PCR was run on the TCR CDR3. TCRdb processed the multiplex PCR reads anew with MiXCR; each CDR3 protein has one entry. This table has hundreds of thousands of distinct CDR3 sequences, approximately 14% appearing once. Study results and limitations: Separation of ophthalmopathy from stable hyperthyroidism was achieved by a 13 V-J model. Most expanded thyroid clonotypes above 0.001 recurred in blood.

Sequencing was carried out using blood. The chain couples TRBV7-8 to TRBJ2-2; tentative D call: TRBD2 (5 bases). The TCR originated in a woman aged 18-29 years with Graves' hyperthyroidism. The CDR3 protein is CASSAGRLPINTGELFF. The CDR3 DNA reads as TGTGCCAGCAGCGCGGGCCGACTACCGATCAACACCGGGGAGCTGTTTTTT.